This T cell receptor beta chain is drawn from a study of vaccination and CD4 T cells after COVID-19. General study results and limits: Spike mono-reactivity marked 304 of 307 vaccine-specific clones in convalescent patients.

As for this clonotype: Its matching antigen is unknown.

Once obtained from cultured CD4+ T cells, the DNA was sequenced using the Oncomine TCR Beta short-read assay. TCRdb re-called the PCR reads with MiXCR, one entry per CDR3 protein. The repertoire has roughly 20,000 distinct CDR3 sequences, about 40% of them found once; the top ten carry roughly a quarter. Stated treatment: approximately nine-day PBMC culture with coronavirus spike peptide pools or control peptides (ViraFEST assay). In the ViraFEST assay, peptide-pool expansion preceded TCR sequencing of expanded clonotypes. It was with roughly 9.7 IU/ml IL-2 and 9 to 10 ug/ml peptide pools that 1.5 million to 2.5 million PBMCs per well were cultured. This receptor was taken from a human donor who received a COVID-19 vaccine. This sample comprised CD4+ T cells from blood, cultured in vitro, obtained before SARS-CoV-2 vaccination.

The CDR3 loop is CASSYRTGPNTEAFF. CDR3 nucleotide sequence: TGTGCCAGCAGTTACCGGACAGGGCCGAACACTGAAGCTTTCTTT. This chain joins TRBV6-5 and TRBJ1-1, with 8 bases matching TRBD1. The CDR3 extends over 15 amino acids. J was trimmed by 1 base and V by 2 bases; bases with no gene match: 3. Germline CDR1 MNHEY, CDR2 SVGAGI.